Detailed here is one T cell receptor (beta chain). Profiling relied on immunoSEQ multiplex PCR, and the TCRdb table lists in-frame clones only, not all of them. The sample lists 67,000 or so clones, more than 65% seen once, with approximately 0.8% in the top ten. This record belongs to a study of blood T cell repertoires in COVID-19. Study overall: T cells, B-cell-depleted T cells, or PBMCs supplied cDNA or gDNA.

The CDR3 covers 17 residues. Germline-derived CDR1 and CDR2 are LNHDA and SQIVND (reference sequence). Trimming took off 6 bases at V and 4 bases at J, with 22 bases between the two ends. This clonotype was obtained from a woman aged 70-85 years with acute or convalescent COVID-19. Sequenced sample: peripheral blood. V usage is TRBV19 and J usage is TRBJ1-3; D is ambiguous. CDR3 coding DNA: TGTGCCAGTAGCGAAGTACCGGCGGGCGCTTCGGGAAACACCATATATTTT. Encoded protein: CASSEVPAGASGNTIYF.